This is a list of T cell receptor beta chains from one sample in a study of T cell repertoires in cytomegalovirus infection. Their specific antigens are unknown. TCRdb processed the reads anew with MiXCR; each CDR3 protein has one entry. The sample holds a few hundred thousand distinct CDR3 sequences, 20% to 30% seen once. This sample comprised cultured PBMCs, obtained from culture after CMV antigen stimulation. These receptors were obtained from a human donor in good health (CMV status not recorded). Some clones in this sample may be carry-over from other donors' samples. The CDR3 runs from the conserved cysteine through the conserved F or W. D genes are given only for firm matches. Size is omitted from some rows. Given values are once, few, many or a class for expanded clones.

v_gene: TRBV10-3; d_gene: -; j_gene: TRBJ2-7; abundance: -; CDR3nt: TGTGCCATCAGTGAGTCACATTGGTTGTTGGAGGACTACGAGCAGTACTTC; CDR3aa: CAISESHWLLEDYEQYF
v_gene: TRBV19; d_gene: -; j_gene: TRBJ2-1; abundance: -; CDR3nt: TGTGCCAGTAGTATGGGGGGGCAAAGAGGTGAGCAGTTCTTC; CDR3aa: CASSMGGQRGEQFF
v_gene: TRBV7-2; d_gene: -; j_gene: TRBJ2-1; abundance: -; CDR3nt: TGTGCCAGCAGCTCGGGTAGCGGAACCTACAATGAGCAGTTCTTC; CDR3aa: CASSSGSGTYNEQFF
v_gene: TRBV12-3/TRBV12-4; d_gene: -; j_gene: TRBJ2-1; abundance: many; CDR3nt: TGTGCCAGCAGACCCCCGTGGGTGGTTGGTGAGCAGTTCTTC; CDR3aa: CASRPPWVVGEQFF
v_gene: TRBV5-4; d_gene: -; j_gene: TRBJ2-1; abundance: few; CDR3nt: TGTGCCAGCAGCGGTAGGAGACTAAATCTCTACAATGAGCAGTTCTTC; CDR3aa: CASSGRRLNLYNEQFF
v_gene: TRBV14; d_gene: TRBD2; j_gene: TRBJ2-5; abundance: -; CDR3nt: TGTGCCAGCAGCCGTGGTTACGGGAGGGGCCAAGAGACCCAGTACTTC; CDR3aa: CASSRGYGRGQETQYF
v_gene: TRBV29-1; d_gene: TRBD2; j_gene: TRBJ2-5; abundance: -; CDR3nt: TGCAGCGCTCTAGCGGGAGTTCAAGAGACCCAGTACTTC; CDR3aa: CSALAGVQETQYF
v_gene: TRBV28; d_gene: -; j_gene: TRBJ2-7; abundance: many; CDR3nt: TGTGCCAGCAGTTCCCCCCGGAGGGAGTCCGAGCAGTACTTC; CDR3aa: CASSSPRRESEQYF
v_gene: TRBV12-3/TRBV12-4; d_gene: -; j_gene: TRBJ2-2; abundance: -; CDR3nt: TGTGCCAGCAGTTCCTTGACTACCGGGGAGCTGTTTTTT; CDR3aa: CASSSLTTGELFF
v_gene: TRBV6-2/TRBV6-3; d_gene: TRBD2; j_gene: TRBJ2-7; abundance: -; CDR3nt: TGTGCCAGCAGGGCTAGCGGGAGCTCCTACGAGCAGTACTTC; CDR3aa: CASRASGSSYEQYF
v_gene: TRBV7-2; d_gene: -; j_gene: TRBJ1-2; abundance: few; CDR3nt: TGTGCCAGCAGCTTAGAGGACAGTCCATACTATGGCTACACCTTC; CDR3aa: CASSLEDSPYYGYTF
v_gene: TRBV19; d_gene: TRBD2; j_gene: TRBJ2-1; abundance: -; CDR3nt: TGTGCCAGTAGTATTGGTAGCGGGACTTATTTCAATGAGCAGTTCTTC; CDR3aa: CASSIGSGTYFNEQFF
v_gene: TRBV15; d_gene: -; j_gene: TRBJ1-4; abundance: -; CDR3nt: TGTGCCACCAGCAGAGGCGGACAGCACGCAACTAATGAAAAACTGTTTTTT; CDR3aa: CATSRGGQHATNEKLFF
v_gene: TRBV6-2/TRBV6-3; d_gene: TRBD1; j_gene: TRBJ1-1; abundance: few; CDR3nt: TGTGCCAGCAGTTCCATGGGCTGGGACAGGGGGCTGACTGAAGCTTTCTTT; CDR3aa: CASSSMGWDRGLTEAFF
v_gene: TRBV7-8; d_gene: TRBD2; j_gene: TRBJ2-7; abundance: few; CDR3nt: TGTGCCAGCAGCTTATTCAGAACTAGCGGGAGGGCCGGTGAGCAGTACTTC; CDR3aa: CASSLFRTSGRAGEQYF
v_gene: TRBV7-9; d_gene: -; j_gene: TRBJ2-7; abundance: many; CDR3nt: TGTGCCAGCTCCCCGACGATCTCCTACGAGCAGTACTTC; CDR3aa: CASSPTISYEQYF
v_gene: TRBV27; d_gene: TRBD2; j_gene: TRBJ2-1; abundance: -; CDR3nt: TGTGCCAGCTCCATGCTAGCGGGAGGGTACAATGAGCAGTTCTTC; CDR3aa: CASSMLAGGYNEQFF
v_gene: TRBV7-9; d_gene: -; j_gene: TRBJ1-2; abundance: few; CDR3nt: TGTGCCAGCAGCTCCTCTGACGGGGACTATGGCTACACCTTC; CDR3aa: CASSSSDGDYGYTF
v_gene: TRBV12-3/TRBV12-4; d_gene: TRBD1; j_gene: TRBJ1-6; abundance: -; CDR3nt: TGTGCCAGCACCCTGACCCGGGACAGGAGAGATAATTCACCCCTCCACTTT; CDR3aa: CASTLTRDRRDNSPLHF
v_gene: TRBV6-2/TRBV6-3; d_gene: -; j_gene: TRBJ1-1; abundance: -; CDR3nt: TGTGCCAGCAGTTCCTCGGGACAAGTAGAAGCTTTCTTT; CDR3aa: CASSSSGQVEAFF
v_gene: TRBV19; d_gene: -; j_gene: TRBJ2-2; abundance: -; CDR3nt: TGTGCCAGTAGTATAGATGCGAACACCGGGGAGCTGTTTTTT; CDR3aa: CASSIDANTGELFF
v_gene: TRBV7-9; d_gene: -; j_gene: TRBJ1-1; abundance: many; CDR3nt: TGTGCCAGCAGCCGACAGAACACTGAAGCTTTCTTT; CDR3aa: CASSRQNTEAFF
v_gene: TRBV4-1; d_gene: -; j_gene: TRBJ1-2; abundance: -; CDR3nt: TGCGCCAGCAGCACCCACGCGGGGCGAGATAACTATGGCTACACCTTC; CDR3aa: CASSTHAGRDNYGYTF
v_gene: TRBV29-1; d_gene: -; j_gene: TRBJ2-7; abundance: once; CDR3nt: TGCAGCGTTGAGGGGTTGCACTACGAGCAGTACTTC; CDR3aa: CSVEGLHYEQYF
v_gene: TRBV6-2/TRBV6-3; d_gene: -; j_gene: TRBJ2-3; abundance: -; CDR3nt: TGTGCCAGCAGCCCCGGACCAGATACGCAGTATTTT; CDR3aa: CASSPGPDTQYF
v_gene: TRBV28; d_gene: -; j_gene: TRBJ2-1; abundance: many; CDR3nt: TGTGCCAGCAGCCCCCAACTAGGGGGGAGGGCCCTCTACAATGAGCAGTTCTTC; CDR3aa: CASSPQLGGRALYNEQFF
v_gene: TRBV4-1; d_gene: -; j_gene: TRBJ2-3; abundance: -; CDR3nt: TGCGCCAGCAGACCCGTGGGGGCAGATACGCAGTATTTT; CDR3aa: CASRPVGADTQYF
v_gene: TRBV7-2; d_gene: TRBD1; j_gene: TRBJ2-3; abundance: many; CDR3nt: TGTGCCAGCAGCTTAAGGAGGGGGACAGGGGGTTTGTTGGATACGCAGTATTTT; CDR3aa: CASSLRRGTGGLLDTQYF
v_gene: TRBV29-1; d_gene: -; j_gene: TRBJ2-3; abundance: -; CDR3nt: TGCAGCGTTGTGTGGCGAACAGATACGCAGTATTTT; CDR3aa: CSVVWRTDTQYF
v_gene: TRBV15; d_gene: -; j_gene: TRBJ2-1; abundance: few; CDR3nt: TGTGCCACCAGCAGGGACCGATACAATGAGCAGTTCTTC; CDR3aa: CATSRDRYNEQFF
v_gene: TRBV7-2; d_gene: -; j_gene: TRBJ1-5; abundance: many; CDR3nt: TGTGCCAGCAGCTTAGATGAGGATCAGCCCCAGCATTTT; CDR3aa: CASSLDEDQPQHF
v_gene: TRBV6-2/TRBV6-3; d_gene: -; j_gene: TRBJ1-1; abundance: -; CDR3nt: TGTGCCAGCAGGAGGACAGTTCTGACTGAAGCTTTCTTT; CDR3aa: CASRRTVLTEAFF
v_gene: TRBV27; d_gene: -; j_gene: TRBJ2-2; abundance: -; CDR3nt: TGTGCCAGCAGTGAATTAGGGACACCGACCGGGGAGCTGTTTTTT; CDR3aa: CASSELGTPTGELFF
v_gene: TRBV6-5; d_gene: TRBD1; j_gene: TRBJ2-2; abundance: many; CDR3nt: TGTGCCAGCAGTTACCACACAGGGGAAAACACCGGGGAGCTGTTTTTT; CDR3aa: CASSYHTGENTGELFF
v_gene: TRBV7-2; d_gene: -; j_gene: TRBJ2-3; abundance: -; CDR3nt: TGTGCCAGCAGCCGACCCAGGTTCACAGATACGCAGTATTTT; CDR3aa: CASSRPRFTDTQYF
v_gene: TRBV28; d_gene: -; j_gene: TRBJ2-1; abundance: many; CDR3nt: TGTGCCAGCAGCCGGGGCACGGGGCAGTTCTTC; CDR3aa: CASSRGTGQFF
v_gene: TRBV9; d_gene: -; j_gene: TRBJ2-5; abundance: -; CDR3nt: TGTGCCAGCAGCGTATCGGGACTTCTAGAGGAGACCCAGTACTTC; CDR3aa: CASSVSGLLEETQYF
v_gene: TRBV6-2/TRBV6-3; d_gene: -; j_gene: TRBJ1-1; abundance: -; CDR3nt: TGTGCCAGCGGGCTCACTTGGAGCACTGAAGCTTTCTTT; CDR3aa: CASGLTWSTEAFF
v_gene: TRBV3-1; d_gene: TRBD2; j_gene: TRBJ2-1; abundance: -; CDR3nt: TGTGCCAGCAGCCTTCGGGGACTAGCGGGCAAAGGCCTCTACAATGAGCAGTTCTTC; CDR3aa: CASSLRGLAGKGLYNEQFF
v_gene: TRBV6-6; d_gene: TRBD2; j_gene: TRBJ2-1; abundance: -; CDR3nt: TGTGCCAGCAGTTACGGAGGAGGGACTAGCCGGATCTTC; CDR3aa: CASSYGGGTSRIF
v_gene: TRBV19; d_gene: TRBD2; j_gene: TRBJ2-1; abundance: few; CDR3nt: TGTGCCAGTAGTGCCACGGGACTAGCGGGGAATGAGCAGTTCTTC; CDR3aa: CASSATGLAGNEQFF
v_gene: TRBV20-1; d_gene: TRBD2; j_gene: TRBJ2-1; abundance: -; CDR3nt: TGCAGTGCTAGAGCCTCTAGCGGGAGCTACAATGAGCAGTTCTTC; CDR3aa: CSARASSGSYNEQFF
v_gene: TRBV2; d_gene: -; j_gene: TRBJ2-1; abundance: -; CDR3nt: TGTGCCAGCAGTGTACCTTACAATGAGCAGTTCTTC; CDR3aa: CASSVPYNEQFF
v_gene: TRBV7-2; d_gene: TRBD2; j_gene: TRBJ2-2; abundance: many; CDR3nt: TGTGCCAGCAGCTCTCCCGCGGGAGGGTCCGGGGAGCTGTTTTTT; CDR3aa: CASSSPAGGSGELFF
v_gene: TRBV4-1; d_gene: -; j_gene: TRBJ1-1; abundance: few; CDR3nt: TGCGCCAGCAGCCACCCAACCCAGGGCTCGAACACTGAAGCTTTCTTT; CDR3aa: CASSHPTQGSNTEAFF
v_gene: TRBV7-2; d_gene: -; j_gene: TRBJ2-2; abundance: many; CDR3nt: TGTGCCAGCAGCTCGGGGGCCGGGGAGCTGTTTTTT; CDR3aa: CASSSGAGELFF
v_gene: TRBV5-4; d_gene: -; j_gene: TRBJ1-6; abundance: few; CDR3nt: TGTGCCAGCAGCTTGGAGCAGGGGAATTCACCCCTCCACTTT; CDR3aa: CASSLEQGNSPLHF
v_gene: TRBV7-2; d_gene: -; j_gene: TRBJ1-2; abundance: many; CDR3nt: TGTGCCAGCAGCTTATATGCCCTCGGGCCCGGCTATGGCTACACCTTC; CDR3aa: CASSLYALGPGYGYTF
v_gene: TRBV19; d_gene: -; j_gene: TRBJ2-1; abundance: once; CDR3nt: TGTGCCAGTAGGGACAGCCCTAGCGCTTACAATGAGCAGTTCTTC; CDR3aa: CASRDSPSAYNEQFF
v_gene: TRBV20-1; d_gene: TRBD2; j_gene: TRBJ2-1; abundance: few; CDR3nt: TGCAGTGCTAGAGCCCTTCCGGGACTAGGCTACAATGAGCAGTTCTTC; CDR3aa: CSARALPGLGYNEQFF
v_gene: TRBV18; d_gene: -; j_gene: TRBJ2-2; abundance: -; CDR3nt: TGTGCCAGCTCACCTACCCTAGCGTCAACCGACACCGGGGAGCTGTTTTTT; CDR3aa: CASSPTLASTDTGELFF
v_gene: TRBV11-2; d_gene: TRBD1; j_gene: TRBJ1-5; abundance: many; CDR3nt: TGTGCCAGCAGCTTAGTAAACGGACAGGGTTATAGGGATCAGCCCCAGCATTTT; CDR3aa: CASSLVNGQGYRDQPQHF
v_gene: TRBV12-3/TRBV12-4; d_gene: TRBD1; j_gene: TRBJ1-1; abundance: -; CDR3nt: TGTGCCAGCAGTTGGGGGACAGGTGGTTTTATCACTGAAGCTTTCTTT; CDR3aa: CASSWGTGGFITEAFF
v_gene: TRBV12-3/TRBV12-4; d_gene: TRBD2; j_gene: TRBJ2-1; abundance: few; CDR3nt: TGTGCCAGCAGCCTACCCCCGGGACTAGCGGGACCTGACAATGAGCAGTTCTTC; CDR3aa: CASSLPPGLAGPDNEQFF